This T cell receptor beta chain is from a study of T-cell memory formation after mild COVID-19. In TCRdb, the 5' RACE reads were re-called with MiXCR into one record per CDR3 protein. This sample carries more than 250,000 distinct CDR3 sequences, roughly 17% of them seen once, and the ten largest clones take less than 30%. Unmatched junction bases numbered 6, after V lost 6 bases and J lost 5 bases. The CDR3 totals 14 residues. Comment on this clonotype: Its antigen is not identified.

Study-level points and caveats: Pre-infection memory showed some responding clones, and this suggested that cross-reactive memory joined.

This chain uses TRBV12-3 or TRBV12-4 with TRBJ2-3, with 9 nucleotides matching TRBD2. This receptor was identified in a man aged 18 to 29 who had mild COVID-19 (a few samples of this study predate the infection). Cell type and time point are not known. Input material: PBMCs or a T cell subset sorted from them (not recorded which). CDR3 loop: CASSSQRGVDTQYF. CDR3 DNA: TGTGCCAGCAGCTCCCAGCGGGGGGTAGATACGCAGTATTTT.